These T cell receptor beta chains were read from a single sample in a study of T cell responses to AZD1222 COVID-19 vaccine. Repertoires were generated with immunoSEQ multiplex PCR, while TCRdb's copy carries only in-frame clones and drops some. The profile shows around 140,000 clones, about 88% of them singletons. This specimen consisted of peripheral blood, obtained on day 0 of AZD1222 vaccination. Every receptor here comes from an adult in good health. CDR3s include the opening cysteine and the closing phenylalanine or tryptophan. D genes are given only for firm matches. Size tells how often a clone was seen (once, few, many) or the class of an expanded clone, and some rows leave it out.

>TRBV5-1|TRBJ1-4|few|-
TGCGCCAGCAGTCCTAGCGGCCCTTCTTTGGCAACTAATGAAAAACTGTTTTTT
CASSPSGPSLATNEKLFF
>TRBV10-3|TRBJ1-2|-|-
TGTGCCATCAGTGCCAGAGCTAACTATGGCTACACCTTC
CAISARANYGYTF
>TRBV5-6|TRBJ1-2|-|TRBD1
TGTGCCAGCAGCTCGACCTCGGGACAGCTTAACTATGGCTACACCTTC
CASSSTSGQLNYGYTF
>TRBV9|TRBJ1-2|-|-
TGTGCCAGCAGCGTAGTCGCCGCGGCAGGGGTCGGCTACACCTTC
CASSVVAAAGVGYTF
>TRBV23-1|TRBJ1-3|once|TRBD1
TGCGCCAGCAGTCAATTCCTTCCACGGGACAGCCCCGAAGACTCTGGAAACACCATATATTTT
CASSQFLPRDSPEDSGNTIYF
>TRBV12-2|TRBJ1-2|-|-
TGTGCAAGTCGCTTAGGGCAGGGCCGATCCCTTTATGGCTACACCTTC
CASRLGQGRSLYGYTF
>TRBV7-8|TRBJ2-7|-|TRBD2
TGTGCCAGCAGCCGTAGCGGGAGCTCCTACGAGCAGTACTTC
CASSRSGSSYEQYF
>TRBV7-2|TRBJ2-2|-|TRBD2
TGTGCCAGCAGCATTACTAGCGGGAGAATCCCGAACACCGGGGAGCTGTTTTTT
CASSITSGRIPNTGELFF
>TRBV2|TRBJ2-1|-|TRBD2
TGTGCCAGCAGAGAGCGGGAGGGGGTCGGTGAGCAGTTCTTC
CASREREGVGEQFF
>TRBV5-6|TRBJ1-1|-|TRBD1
TGTGCCAGCAGTTACAGGGGTGGTACTGAAGCTTTCTTT
CASSYRGGTEAFF